The sample holds a few counts of the clone carrying this T cell receptor (beta chain). Other DNA sequences in the sample encode the same CDR3. The CDR3 consists of 16 residues. The germline gives CDR1 SGHRS, CDR2 YFSETQ. V lost 0 bases to trimming and J lost 0 bases, with 11 bases between them. Measured with immunoSEQ multiplex PCR; TCRdb has only the in-frame clones, and not every one. The sample contains roughly 390,000 clones, around 85% of which appear only once. The data were obtained in a study of blood T cell repertoires in COVID-19. This sequence was found in a woman between 18 and 29 years old with acute or convalescent COVID-19. Sequenced sample: peripheral blood. The chain uses TRBV5-1 and TRBJ2-3; D is possibly TRBD2 (6 bases). CDR3 sequence reads: CASSLVSGASTDTQYF. DNA for the CDR3: TGCGCCAGCAGCTTGGTGTCGGGAGCTAGCACAGATACGCAGTATTTT. The whole variable domain, filled in from reference TRBV5-1 and TRBJ2-3, reads KAGVTQTPRYLIKTRGQQVTLSCSPISGHRSVSWYQQTPGQGLQFLFEYFSETQRNKGNFPGRFSGRQFSNSRSEMNVSTLELGDSALYLCASSLVSGASTDTQYFGPGTRLTVL.